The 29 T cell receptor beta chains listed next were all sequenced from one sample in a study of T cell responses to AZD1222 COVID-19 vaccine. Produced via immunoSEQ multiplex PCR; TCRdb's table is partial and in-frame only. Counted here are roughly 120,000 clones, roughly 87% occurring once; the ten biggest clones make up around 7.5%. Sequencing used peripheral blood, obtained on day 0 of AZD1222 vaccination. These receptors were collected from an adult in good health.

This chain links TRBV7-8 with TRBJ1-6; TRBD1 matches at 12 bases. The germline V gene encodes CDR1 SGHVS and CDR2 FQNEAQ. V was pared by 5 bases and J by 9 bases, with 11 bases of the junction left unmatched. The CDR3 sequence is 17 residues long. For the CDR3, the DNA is TGTGCCAGCAGCCCTGGGACAGGGGGCAGTTCGGTTTCACCCCTCCACTTT. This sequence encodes CASSPGTGGSSVSPLHF.

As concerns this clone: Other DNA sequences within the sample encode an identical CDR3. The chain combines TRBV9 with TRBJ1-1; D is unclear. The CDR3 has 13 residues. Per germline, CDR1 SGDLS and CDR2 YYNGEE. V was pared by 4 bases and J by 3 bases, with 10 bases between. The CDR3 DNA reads TGTGCCAGCAGCACTCTAGAGGACACTGAAGCTTTCTTT. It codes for CASSTLEDTEAFF.

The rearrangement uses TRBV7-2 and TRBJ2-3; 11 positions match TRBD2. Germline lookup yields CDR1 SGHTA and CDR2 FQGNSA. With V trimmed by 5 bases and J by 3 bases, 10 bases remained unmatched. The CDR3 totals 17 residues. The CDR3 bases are TGTGCCAGCAGCCCCCGTCTAGCGGGGGGAGTAACAGATACGCAGTATTTT. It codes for CASSPRLAGGVTDTQYF.

The CDR3, as DNA: TGTGCCACCAGTGATCTCGACAGCACAGATACGCAGTATTTT. Its translation: CATSDLDSTDTQYF. The rearrangement uses TRBV24-1 and TRBJ2-3; unclear D gene. The V and J ends lost 3 bases and 0 bases respectively, with 6 bases between them. The CDR3 consists of 14 residues. Germline-derived CDR1 and CDR2 are KGHDR and SFDVKD.

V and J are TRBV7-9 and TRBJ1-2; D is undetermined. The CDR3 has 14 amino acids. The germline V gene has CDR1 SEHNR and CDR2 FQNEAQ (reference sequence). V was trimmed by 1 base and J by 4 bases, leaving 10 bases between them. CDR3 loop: CASSLVQDAYGYTF. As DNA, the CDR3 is TGTGCCAGCAGCTTAGTGCAGGACGCCTATGGCTACACCTTC.

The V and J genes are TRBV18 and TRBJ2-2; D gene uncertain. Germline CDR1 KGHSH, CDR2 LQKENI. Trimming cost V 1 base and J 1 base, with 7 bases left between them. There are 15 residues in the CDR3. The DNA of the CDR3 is TGTGCCAGCTCACCACTGTCCAGGAACACCGGGGAGCTGTTTTTT. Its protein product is CASSPLSRNTGELFF.

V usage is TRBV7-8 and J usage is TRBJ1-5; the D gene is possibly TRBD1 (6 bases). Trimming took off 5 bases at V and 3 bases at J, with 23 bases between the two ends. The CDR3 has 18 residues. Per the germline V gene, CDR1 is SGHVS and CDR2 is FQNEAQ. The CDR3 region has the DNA TGTGCCAGCAGCCCTTTCGACAGGTCCGCTTATGACAATCAGCCCCAGCATTTT. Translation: CASSPFDRSAYDNQPQHF.

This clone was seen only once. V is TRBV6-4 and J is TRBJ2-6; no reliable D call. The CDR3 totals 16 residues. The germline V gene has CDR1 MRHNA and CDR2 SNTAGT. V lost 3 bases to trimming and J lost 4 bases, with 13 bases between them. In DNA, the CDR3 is TGTGCCAGCAGTGAGTCGACTGCGGTGGGGGCCAACGTCCTGACTTTC. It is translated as CASSESTAVGANVLTF.

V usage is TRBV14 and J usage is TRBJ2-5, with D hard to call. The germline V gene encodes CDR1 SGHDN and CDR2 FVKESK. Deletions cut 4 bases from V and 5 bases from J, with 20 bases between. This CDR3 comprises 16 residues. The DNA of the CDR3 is TGTGCCAGCAGCCCTCAAGGTGGCAGTCTGAGGGAGACCCAGTACTTC. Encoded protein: CASSPQGGSLRETQYF.

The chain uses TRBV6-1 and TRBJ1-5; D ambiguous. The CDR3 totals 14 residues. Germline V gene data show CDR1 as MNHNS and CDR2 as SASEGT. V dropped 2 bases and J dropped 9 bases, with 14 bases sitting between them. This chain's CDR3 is CASSESPALRPQHF. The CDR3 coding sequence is TGTGCCAGCAGTGAAAGCCCAGCTCTCAGGCCCCAGCATTTT.

The CDR3, as DNA: TGTGCCAGCAGGTCAGACCCGGGTGGCTACACCTTC. Translation: CASRSDPGGYTF. The gene calls are TRBV2 and TRBJ1-2, with D unresolved. The V end was cut by 6 bases, the J end by 7 bases, with 12 bases between. The CDR3 is 12 residues long. Germline V gene data show CDR1 as SNHLY and CDR2 as FYNNEI.

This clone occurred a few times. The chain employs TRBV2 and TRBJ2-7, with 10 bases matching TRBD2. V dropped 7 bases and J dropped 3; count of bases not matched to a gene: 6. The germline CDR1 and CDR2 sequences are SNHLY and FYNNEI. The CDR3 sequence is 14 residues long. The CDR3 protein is CASTWTSGNYEQYF. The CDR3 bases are TGTGCCAGCACCTGGACTAGCGGCAACTACGAGCAGTACTTC.

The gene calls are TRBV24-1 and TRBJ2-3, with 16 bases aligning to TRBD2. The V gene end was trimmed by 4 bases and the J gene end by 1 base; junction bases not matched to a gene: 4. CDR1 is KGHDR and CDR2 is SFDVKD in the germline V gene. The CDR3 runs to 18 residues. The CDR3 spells CATSDPGLAGGGTDTQYF. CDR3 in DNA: TGTGCCACCAGTGACCCGGGACTAGCGGGGGGGGGCACAGATACGCAGTATTTT.

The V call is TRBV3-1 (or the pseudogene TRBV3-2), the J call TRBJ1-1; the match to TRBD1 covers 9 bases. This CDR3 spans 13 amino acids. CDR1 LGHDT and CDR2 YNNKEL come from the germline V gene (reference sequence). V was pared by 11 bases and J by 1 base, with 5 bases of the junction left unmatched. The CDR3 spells CAVRQGENTEAFF. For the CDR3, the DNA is TGTGCCGTTAGACAGGGGGAGAACACTGAAGCTTTCTTT.

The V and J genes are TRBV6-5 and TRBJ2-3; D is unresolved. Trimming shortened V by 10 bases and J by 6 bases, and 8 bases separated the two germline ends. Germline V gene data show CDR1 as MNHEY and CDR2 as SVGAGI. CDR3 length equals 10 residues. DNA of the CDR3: TGTGCCACCGCCCTGGATACGCAGTATTTT. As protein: CATALDTQYF.

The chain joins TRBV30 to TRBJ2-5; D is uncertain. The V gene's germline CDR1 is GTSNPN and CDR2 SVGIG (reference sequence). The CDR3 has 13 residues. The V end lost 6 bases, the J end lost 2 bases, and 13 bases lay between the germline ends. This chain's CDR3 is CACVRSQQETQYF. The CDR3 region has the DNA TGTGCCTGCGTCCGTTCGCAGCAAGAGACCCAGTACTTC.

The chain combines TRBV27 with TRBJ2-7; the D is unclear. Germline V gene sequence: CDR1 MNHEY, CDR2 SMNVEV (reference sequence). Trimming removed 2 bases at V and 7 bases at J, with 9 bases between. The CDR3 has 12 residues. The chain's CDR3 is CASSLRPGEQYF. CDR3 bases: TGTGCCAGCAGTTTACGGCCAGGTGAGCAGTACTTC.

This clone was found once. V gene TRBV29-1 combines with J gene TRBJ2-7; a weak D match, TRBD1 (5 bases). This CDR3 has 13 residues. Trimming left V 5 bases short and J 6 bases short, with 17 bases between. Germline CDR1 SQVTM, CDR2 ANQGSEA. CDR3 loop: CSVIQVGAPEQYF. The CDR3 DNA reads TGCAGCGTTATCCAAGTAGGGGCCCCCGAGCAGTACTTC.

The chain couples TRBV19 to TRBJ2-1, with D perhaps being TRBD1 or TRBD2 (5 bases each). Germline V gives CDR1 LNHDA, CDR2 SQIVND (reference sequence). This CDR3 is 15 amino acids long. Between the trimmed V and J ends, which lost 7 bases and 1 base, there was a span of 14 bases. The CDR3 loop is CASTGRQSSYNEQFF. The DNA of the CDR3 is TGTGCCAGTACTGGGAGACAGTCTTCCTACAATGAGCAGTTCTTC.

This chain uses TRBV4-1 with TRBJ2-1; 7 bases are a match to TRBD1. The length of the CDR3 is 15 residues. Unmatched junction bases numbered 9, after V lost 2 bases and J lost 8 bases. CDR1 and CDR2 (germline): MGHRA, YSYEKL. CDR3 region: CASSQPNRGIDEQFF. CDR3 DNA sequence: TGCGCCAGCAGCCAACCCAACAGGGGAATCGATGAGCAGTTCTTC.

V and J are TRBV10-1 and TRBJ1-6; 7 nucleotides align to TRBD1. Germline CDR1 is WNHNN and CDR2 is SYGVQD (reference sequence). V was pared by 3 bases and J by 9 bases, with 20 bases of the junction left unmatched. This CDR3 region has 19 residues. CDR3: CASSDPGSRDSSPFSPLHF. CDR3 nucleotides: TGCGCCAGCAGTGACCCCGGGTCTCGGGACAGTTCCCCATTTTCACCCCTCCACTTT.

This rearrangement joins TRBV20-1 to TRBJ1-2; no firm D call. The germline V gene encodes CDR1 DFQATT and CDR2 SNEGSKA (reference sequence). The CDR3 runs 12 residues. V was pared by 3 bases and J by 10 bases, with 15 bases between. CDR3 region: CSASNQYPPYTF. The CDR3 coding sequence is TGCAGTGCTAGTAATCAATACCCGCCCTACACCTTC.

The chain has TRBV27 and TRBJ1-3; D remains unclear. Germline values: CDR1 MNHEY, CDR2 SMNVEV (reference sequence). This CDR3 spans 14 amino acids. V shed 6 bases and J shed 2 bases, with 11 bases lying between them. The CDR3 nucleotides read TGTGCCAGCAGGGGAGGAACAGCTGGAAACACCATATATTTT. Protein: CASRGGTAGNTIYF.

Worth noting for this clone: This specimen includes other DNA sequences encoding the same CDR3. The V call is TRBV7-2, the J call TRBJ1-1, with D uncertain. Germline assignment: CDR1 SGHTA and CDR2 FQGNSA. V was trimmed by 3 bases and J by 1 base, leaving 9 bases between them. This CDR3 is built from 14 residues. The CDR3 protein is CASSLGPGNTEAFF. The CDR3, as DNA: TGTGCCAGCAGCTTGGGTCCGGGGAACACTGAAGCTTTCTTT.

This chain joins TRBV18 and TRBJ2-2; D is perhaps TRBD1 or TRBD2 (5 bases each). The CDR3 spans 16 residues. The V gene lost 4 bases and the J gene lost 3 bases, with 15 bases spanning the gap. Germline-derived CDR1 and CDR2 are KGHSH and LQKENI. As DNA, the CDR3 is TGTGCCAGCTCACAGGGGAGAACGATCGACACCGGGGAGCTGTTTTTT. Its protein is CASSQGRTIDTGELFF.

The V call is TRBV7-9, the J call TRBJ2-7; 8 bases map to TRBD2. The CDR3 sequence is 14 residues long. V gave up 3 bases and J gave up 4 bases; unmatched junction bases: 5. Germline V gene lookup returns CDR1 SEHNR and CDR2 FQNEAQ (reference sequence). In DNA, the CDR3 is TGTGCCAGCAGCTTGAGCGGGAGCCATTACGAGCAGTACTTC. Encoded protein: CASSLSGSHYEQYF.

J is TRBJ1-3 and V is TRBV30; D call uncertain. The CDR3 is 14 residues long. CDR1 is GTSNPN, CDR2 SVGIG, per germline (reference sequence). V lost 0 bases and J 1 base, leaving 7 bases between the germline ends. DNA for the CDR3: TGTGCCTGGAGTGTACTGGGGTCTGGAAACACCATATATTTT. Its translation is CAWSVLGSGNTIYF.

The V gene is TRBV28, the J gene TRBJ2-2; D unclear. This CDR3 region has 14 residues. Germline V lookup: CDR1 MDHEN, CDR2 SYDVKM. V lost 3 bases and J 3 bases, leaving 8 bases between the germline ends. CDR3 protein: CASSFQLHTGELFF. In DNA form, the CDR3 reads TGTGCCAGCAGTTTCCAGTTGCACACCGGGGAGCTGTTTTTT.

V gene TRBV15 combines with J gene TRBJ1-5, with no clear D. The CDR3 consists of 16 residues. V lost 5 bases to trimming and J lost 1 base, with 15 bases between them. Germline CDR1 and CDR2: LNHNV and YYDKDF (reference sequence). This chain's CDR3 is CATSSGYMASNQPQHF. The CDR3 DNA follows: TGTGCCACCAGCTCGGGATACATGGCCAGCAATCAGCCCCAGCATTTT.